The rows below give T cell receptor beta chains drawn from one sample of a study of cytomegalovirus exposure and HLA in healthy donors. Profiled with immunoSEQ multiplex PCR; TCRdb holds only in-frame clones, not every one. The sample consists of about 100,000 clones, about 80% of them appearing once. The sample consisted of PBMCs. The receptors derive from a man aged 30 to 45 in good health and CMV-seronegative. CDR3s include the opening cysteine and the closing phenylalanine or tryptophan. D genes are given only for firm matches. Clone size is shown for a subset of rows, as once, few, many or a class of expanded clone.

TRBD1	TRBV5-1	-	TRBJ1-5	CASSLSGTGHQPQHF	TGCGCCAGCAGTTTGAGCGGGACAGGGCATCAGCCCCAGCATTTT
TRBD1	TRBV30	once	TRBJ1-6	CAWSVQGAYSPLHF	TGTGCCTGGAGTGTACAGGGGGCATATTCACCCCTCCACTTT
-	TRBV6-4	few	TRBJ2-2	CASSDSSTGELFF	TGTGCCAGCAGTGACTCTAGCACCGGGGAGCTGTTTTTT
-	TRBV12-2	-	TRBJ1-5	CASRNLGTGSYQPQHF	TGTGCAAGTCGTAATTTAGGGACAGGGTCTTATCAGCCCCAGCATTTT
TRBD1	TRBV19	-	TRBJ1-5	CASSTGTGDQPQHF	TGTGCCAGTAGTACCGGGACAGGGGATCAGCCCCAGCATTTT
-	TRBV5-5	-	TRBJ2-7	CASSRGDTYEQYF	TGTGCCAGCAGCCGAGGAGATACCTACGAGCAGTACTTC
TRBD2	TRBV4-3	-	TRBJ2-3	CASSPGLAGGADTQYF	TGCGCCAGCAGCCCGGGACTAGCGGGGGGCGCAGATACGCAGTATTTT
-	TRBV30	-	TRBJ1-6	CAWRGGILRGSPLHF	TGTGCCTGGAGGGGGGGGATCCTAAGGGGTTCACCCCTCCACTTT
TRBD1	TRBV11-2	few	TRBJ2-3	CASSSGQGWEPTQYF	TGTGCCAGCAGCTCCGGACAGGGATGGGAACCTACGCAGTATTTT
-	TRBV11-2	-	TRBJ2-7	CASSLAGTPWSSYEQYF	TGTGCCAGCAGCTTAGCGGGTACACCTTGGTCGTCCTACGAGCAGTACTTC
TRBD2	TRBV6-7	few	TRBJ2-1	CASSYAYRLAGVADEQFF	TGTGCCAGCAGTTACGCCTATAGGCTAGCGGGAGTGGCCGATGAGCAGTTCTTC
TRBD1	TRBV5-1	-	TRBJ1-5	CASSLGGRVNQPQHF	TGCGCCAGCAGCCTAGGGGGCAGGGTGAATCAGCCCCAGCATTTT
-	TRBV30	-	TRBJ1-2	CAWSVRKSNRYGYTF	TGTGCCTGGAGTGTACGCAAGTCTAATCGCTATGGCTACACCTTC
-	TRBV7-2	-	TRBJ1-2	CASSETERGYTF	TGTGCCAGCAGCGAGACAGAACGTGGCTACACCTTC
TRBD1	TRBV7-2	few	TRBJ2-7	CASRRGTGSYEQYF	TGTGCCAGCAGGAGGGGGACAGGGTCCTACGAGCAGTACTTC
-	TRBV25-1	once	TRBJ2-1	CASGVQGGSYNEQFF	TGTGCCAGCGGAGTTCAGGGGGGCTCCTACAATGAGCAGTTCTTC
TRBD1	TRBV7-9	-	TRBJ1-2	CASSSGQGYGYTF	TGTGCCAGCAGCTCCGGACAGGGGTATGGCTACACCTTC
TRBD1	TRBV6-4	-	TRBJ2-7	CASSYMGQGAYEQYF	TGTGCCAGCAGTTATATGGGACAGGGGGCCTACGAGCAGTACTTC
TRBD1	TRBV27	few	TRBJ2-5	CASSLYRQGLETQYF	TGTGCCAGCAGTTTATACCGACAGGGCCTGGAGACCCAGTACTTC
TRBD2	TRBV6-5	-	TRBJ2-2	CASSYILAGGTGELFF	TGTGCCAGCAGTTATATACTAGCGGGAGGTACCGGGGAGCTGTTTTTT